Listed below are T cell receptor beta chains from one sample, sequenced in a study of blood T cell repertoires in COVID-19. Clones were sequenced by immunoSEQ multiplex PCR, and TCRdb holds only the in-frame ones, with some missing. The sample includes roughly 110,000 clones, about 89% of them seen just once. Sequencing was performed on peripheral blood. These receptors originate from a woman in her 30s with acute or convalescent COVID-19. CDR3s include the opening cysteine and the closing phenylalanine or tryptophan. Fields, in order: D gene, J gene, V gene, clone size, CDR3 protein, CDR3 DNA. D genes are given only for firm matches. Some rows have no size entry. The others give once, few or many, or a class for an expanded clone.

TRBD1 | TRBJ2-7 | TRBV19 | NA | CASSIDGQGGEQYF | TGTGCCAGTAGTATAGATGGACAGGGGGGCGAGCAGTACTTC
NA | TRBJ1-4 | TRBV28 | NA | CASSSYPSLQLTNEKLFF | TGTGCCAGCAGTTCATACCCCTCCCTACAGCTAACTAATGAAAAACTGTTTTTT
NA | TRBJ1-5 | TRBV28 | NA | CASSPLLDRINQPQHF | TGTGCCAGCAGTCCTCTTCTCGACAGAATCAATCAGCCCCAGCATTTT
TRBD1 | TRBJ2-5 | TRBV30 | NA | CAWGNGGQGLETQYF | TGTGCCTGGGGCAATGGCGGACAGGGCTTGGAGACCCAGTACTTC
NA | TRBJ1-5 | TRBV28 | NA | CAGSARSSNQPQHF | TGTGCCGGTTCCGCCAGGTCCTCTAATCAGCCCCAGCATTTT
NA | TRBJ2-2 | TRBV7-2 | NA | CASSFGAGFSTGELFF | TGTGCCAGCAGCTTTGGGGCCGGATTCTCGACCGGGGAGCTGTTTTTT
TRBD2 | TRBJ2-2 | TRBV2 | NA | CASSPAGVNTGELFF | TGTGCCAGCAGTCCAGCGGGAGTTAACACCGGGGAGCTGTTTTTT
NA | TRBJ1-4 | TRBV7-2 | few | CASSLGGPGTVNEKLFF | TGTGCCAGCAGCTTAGGGGGGCCCGGGACGGTAAATGAAAAACTGTTTTTT
NA | TRBJ1-5 | TRBV4-2 | NA | CASSQDWQGHQPQHF | TGTGCCAGCAGCCAAGATTGGCAGGGCCATCAGCCCCAGCATTTT
NA | TRBJ1-4 | TRBV25-1 | NA | CASRAPNEKLFF | TGTGCCAGCAGGGCCCCTAATGAAAAACTGTTTTTT
NA | TRBJ2-2 | TRBV6-6 | NA | CASLRPDTGELFF | TGTGCCAGCCTCAGGCCCGACACCGGGGAGCTGTTTTTT
NA | TRBJ1-3 | TRBV5-8 | NA | CASSSGMTNTIYF | TGTGCCAGCAGTTCGGGTATGACAAACACCATATATTTT
NA | TRBJ1-2 | TRBV4-1 | NA | CASSQEEADYGYTF | TGCGCCAGCAGCCAAGAAGAGGCAGACTATGGCTACACCTTC
TRBD1 | TRBJ2-5 | TRBV28 | NA | CASSFKGQGETQYF | TGTGCCAGCAGTTTTAAGGGACAGGGAGAGACCCAGTACTTC
NA | TRBJ1-6 | TRBV5-4 | NA | CASSFPGVASPLHF | TGTGCCAGCAGCTTCCCAGGGGTTGCTTCACCCCTCCACTTT
TRBD1 | TRBJ1-3 | TRBV3-1/TRBV3-2 | once | CASSQRTGFGNTIYF | TGTGCCAGCAGCCAACGGACAGGGTTCGGAAACACCATATATTTT
NA | TRBJ1-2 | TRBV28 | NA | CASRRLAQASYGYTF | TGTGCCAGCAGAAGACTAGCCCAGGCGTCCTATGGCTACACCTTC
TRBD2 | TRBJ2-7 | TRBV5-5 | NA | CASSPRGGPYEQYF | TGTGCCAGCAGCCCCCGGGGGGGGCCCTACGAGCAGTACTTC